Below, 21 T cell receptor beta chains from the same sample are listed, as sequenced in a study of blood T cell repertoires in COVID-19. Here immunoSEQ multiplex PCR was the method, and the copy in TCRdb shows in-frame clones only, minus some. Of approximately 60,000 clones in the sample, about 88% were seen once. Sequencing input: peripheral blood. These receptors came from a man aged 70-80 years with active COVID-19.

This chain joins TRBV4-2 and TRBJ2-3; 8 positions match TRBD2. This CDR3 spans 18 amino acids. CDR1 is LGHNA and CDR2 is YNFKEQ in the germline V gene. V was pared by 0 bases and J by 0 bases, with 8 bases of the junction left unmatched. The CDR3 protein is CASSQDVGGRLSTDTQYF. Written as DNA, the CDR3 is TGTGCCAGCAGCCAAGATGTGGGCGGGAGGCTTAGCACAGATACGCAGTATTTT.

J is TRBJ2-1 and V is TRBV13, with 13 positions matching TRBD2. The CDR3 has 17 amino acids. The germline V gene has CDR1 PRHDT and CDR2 FYEKMQ (reference sequence). Trimming took 5 bases from V and 6 from J; bases not matched to a gene: 10. DNA for the CDR3: TGTGCCAGCAGCCCGCGCCCGGGACTAGCGGGAACCAATGAGCAGTTCTTC. Encoded protein: CASSPRPGLAGTNEQFF.

The CDR3 DNA follows: TGTGCCAGCAGCCAAGCGGCTAGCGGACTGCAAGAGACCCAGTACTTC. It is translated as CASSQAASGLQETQYF. V usage is TRBV4-2 and J usage is TRBJ2-5; 7 bases are a match to TRBD2. This CDR3 comprises 16 residues. J was trimmed by 2 bases and V by 1 base; bases with no gene match: 7. Per germline, CDR1 LGHNA and CDR2 YNFKEQ.

The chain carries TRBV7-3 and TRBJ2-2, with 10 bases lining up with TRBD1. CDR3 length: 17 amino acids. Germline-derived CDR1 and CDR2 are SGHTA and FQGTGA. V gave up 2 bases and J gave up 5 bases; unmatched junction bases: 8. In DNA form, the CDR3 reads TGTGCCAGCAGCTTAGACCAGAGGACAGGGGGTACCGGGGAGCTGTTTTTT. Protein sequence: CASSLDQRTGGTGELFF.

This clone was seen only a few times. V and J are TRBV7-2 and TRBJ2-7; D perhaps matches TRBD2 (6 bases). Trimming cost V 5 bases and J 6 bases, with 17 bases left between them. This CDR3 is built from 14 residues. Looked up from germline, CDR1 is SGHTA and CDR2 is FQGNSA. The CDR3 loop is CASSLRTIGTEQYF. Here the CDR3 DNA reads TGTGCCAGCAGCCTCCGGACTATTGGGACCGAGCAGTACTTC.

The rearrangement uses TRBV7-2 and TRBJ2-1, with D unresolved. Trimming cost V 5 bases and J 5 bases, with 10 bases left between them. Germline values: CDR1 SGHTA, CDR2 FQGNSA. This CDR3 has 13 amino acids. CDR3 coding DNA: TGTGCCAGCAGCCCAAGCTTTAACAATGAGCAGTTCTTC. It translates to CASSPSFNNEQFF.

V gene TRBV5-3 combines with J gene TRBJ2-3; 10 bases fit TRBD2. TRBV5-3 is an open reading frame, and its role is uncertain. The V segment lost 2 bases and the J segment 5 bases; nucleotides outside the gene matches: 11. This CDR3 comprises 17 residues. The CDR3: CARSFRTSGERVDTQYF. The CDR3 DNA reads TGTGCCAGAAGCTTCCGCACTAGCGGGGAACGGGTAGATACGCAGTATTTT.

CDR3 loop: CASSEVGGDTQYF. CDR3 sequence (DNA): TGTGCCAGCAGTGAAGTTGGTGGCGATACGCAGTATTTT. The gene calls are TRBV2 and TRBJ2-3, with D unresolved. This CDR3 contains 13 residues. Germline CDR1 is SNHLY and CDR2 is FYNNEI. V lost 1 base and J 6 bases, leaving 8 bases between the germline ends.

This clone was seen a single time. The chain joins TRBV3-1 (or the pseudogene TRBV3-2) to TRBJ2-1, with no clear D. The CDR3 consists of 15 residues. Trimming took 4 bases from V and 3 from J, leaving 13 bases between them. The germline gives CDR1 LGHDT, CDR2 YNNKEL (reference sequence). The CDR3 DNA follows: TGTGCCAGCAGCCTCGGCGGTCCGAACTACAATGAGCAGTTCTTC. Its protein is CASSLGGPNYNEQFF.

The CDR3 DNA is TGCAGCGTTGATCTCGCACAGGGATATGGCTACACCTTC. Translated: CSVDLAQGYGYTF. The V gene is TRBV29-1, the J gene TRBJ1-2, with D perhaps TRBD1 (6 bases). The CDR3 length is 13 residues. With 3 bases removed from V and 5 bases from J, the gap between germline ends came to 13 bases. Germline CDR1 SQVTM, CDR2 ANQGSEA.

V and J are TRBV5-8 and TRBJ1-4, with D perhaps TRBD1 (6 bases). Germline V CDR1 and CDR2: SGHTS, YDEGEE. This CDR3 is 13 amino acids long. V dropped 3 bases and J dropped 6 bases, with 9 bases sitting between them. The CDR3 nucleotides read TGTGCCAGCAGCTCCAGGGGACATGAAAAACTGTTTTTT. It codes for CASSSRGHEKLFF. The full variable domain, in which reference TRBV5-8 and TRBJ1-4 provide the parts outside the CDR3, is EAGVTQSPTHLIKTRGQQATLRCSPISGHTSVYWYQQALGLGLQFLLWYDEGEERNRGNFPPRFSGRQFPNYSSELNVNALELEDSALYLCASSSRGHEKLFFGSGTQLSVL.

The chain has TRBV6-6 and TRBJ2-3; weak D call: TRBD1 (6 bases). The CDR3 spans 15 residues. CDR1 is MNHNY and CDR2 is SVGAGI in the germline V gene (reference sequence). V was pared by 6 bases and J by 2 bases, with 15 bases between. The CDR3 protein is CASSLRGSNTDTQYF. CDR3 coding DNA: TGTGCCAGCAGCCTGAGGGGGAGCAACACAGATACGCAGTATTTT.

V usage is TRBV7-2 and J usage is TRBJ2-3; maybe TRBD1 (5 bases). The CDR3 sequence is 15 residues long. The ends were cut back, 1 base at V and 4 bases at J, with 12 bases in the middle. Germline lookup yields CDR1 SGHTA and CDR2 FQGNSA. The CDR3 protein is CASSLVWGEADTQYF. The CDR3 DNA reads as TGTGCCAGCAGCTTAGTATGGGGCGAGGCAGATACGCAGTATTTT.

The V gene is TRBV27, the J gene TRBJ1-1, with a weak D call TRBD1 (6 bases). Trimming stripped 6 bases from V and 5 bases from J, with 19 bases between. CDR1 is MNHEY, CDR2 SMNVEV, per germline (reference sequence). This CDR3 region has 15 residues. The CDR3 sequence: CASRRMVRGGTEAFF. The CDR3 DNA reads TGTGCCAGCAGACGTATGGTCAGGGGAGGGACTGAAGCTTTCTTT.

As DNA, the CDR3 is TGTGCCAGCAGCTTGGACGGAGGCACAGATACGCAGTATTTT. Amino acid sequence: CASSLDGGTDTQYF. This chain connects TRBV5-5 to TRBJ2-3; D is undetermined. Trimming shortened V by 0 bases and J by 1 base, and 6 bases separated the two germline ends. This CDR3 spans 14 amino acids. The germline gives CDR1 SGHKS, CDR2 YYEKEE (reference sequence). The full variable domain, completed using reference TRBV5-5 and TRBJ2-3, is DAGVTQSPTHLIKTRGQQVTLRCSPISGHKSVSWYQQVLGQGPQFIFQYYEKEERGRGNFPDRFSARQFPNYSSELNVNALLLGDSALYLCASSLDGGTDTQYFGPGTRLTVL.

This clone was found a few times. V usage is TRBV7-9 and J usage is TRBJ2-2; TRBD1 aligns across 7 bases. J gave up 5 bases and V 5 bases, and 11 bases lay outside the gene matches. Germline V gives CDR1 SEHNR, CDR2 FQNEAQ (reference sequence). The CDR3 totals 16 residues. The CDR3 DNA sequence: TGTGCCAGCAGCACCGTTAAGGGGGCTTTGACCGGGGAGCTGTTTTTT. Translated: CASSTVKGALTGELFF.

The chain recombines TRBV7-6 with TRBJ2-2; 13 nucleotides line up with TRBD2. Germline V gene data show CDR1 as SGHVS and CDR2 as FNYEAQ. This CDR3 contains 17 residues. Unmatched junction bases numbered 7, after V lost 4 bases and J lost 5 bases. The CDR3 sequence is CASSSGQGLAGTGELFF. CDR3 in DNA: TGTGCCAGCAGCTCCGGACAGGGACTAGCGGGAACCGGGGAGCTGTTTTTT.

This chain links TRBV27 with TRBJ1-1; TRBD1 agrees at 11 bases. Germline assignment: CDR1 MNHEY and CDR2 SMNVEV (reference sequence). The CDR3 sequence is 15 residues long. V lost 2 bases and J lost 4; bases outside the gene matches: 3. This CDR3 reads CASSLRGQGGTEAFF. The CDR3 nucleotides read TGTGCCAGCAGTTTAAGGGGACAGGGGGGCACTGAAGCTTTCTTT.

This clone has only a few counts. The rearrangement uses TRBV7-9 and TRBJ1-3, with D tentatively TRBD1 (6 bases). Germline loops: CDR1 SEHNR, CDR2 FQNEAQ (reference sequence). The CDR3 runs to 15 residues. The V end lost 4 bases, the J end lost 2 bases, and 12 bases lay between the germline ends. The CDR3 DNA follows: TGTGCCAGCAGCTCGTTCGGACAGACTGGAAACACCATATATTTT. As protein: CASSSFGQTGNTIYF.

The chain links TRBV3-1 (or the pseudogene TRBV3-2) to TRBJ2-7, with D possibly matching TRBD1 (6 bases). Trimming left V 4 bases short and J 0 bases short, with 13 bases between. Per germline, CDR1 LGHDT and CDR2 YNNKEL (reference sequence). The CDR3 is made up of 15 amino acids. DNA of the CDR3: TGTGCCAGCAGCCCGACAGGAAGCAGCTCCTACGAGCAGTACTTC. The encoded protein is CASSPTGSSSYEQYF.

This sequence joins TRBV5-1 and TRBJ2-1; no definite D call. CDR3 length: 13 amino acids. Germline CDR1 is SGHRS and CDR2 is YFSETQ. Trimming cost V 0 bases and J 5 bases, with 6 bases left between them. CDR3 residues: CASSLVRNNEQFF. In DNA, the CDR3 is TGCGCCAGCAGCTTGGTGCGGAACAATGAGCAGTTCTTC.